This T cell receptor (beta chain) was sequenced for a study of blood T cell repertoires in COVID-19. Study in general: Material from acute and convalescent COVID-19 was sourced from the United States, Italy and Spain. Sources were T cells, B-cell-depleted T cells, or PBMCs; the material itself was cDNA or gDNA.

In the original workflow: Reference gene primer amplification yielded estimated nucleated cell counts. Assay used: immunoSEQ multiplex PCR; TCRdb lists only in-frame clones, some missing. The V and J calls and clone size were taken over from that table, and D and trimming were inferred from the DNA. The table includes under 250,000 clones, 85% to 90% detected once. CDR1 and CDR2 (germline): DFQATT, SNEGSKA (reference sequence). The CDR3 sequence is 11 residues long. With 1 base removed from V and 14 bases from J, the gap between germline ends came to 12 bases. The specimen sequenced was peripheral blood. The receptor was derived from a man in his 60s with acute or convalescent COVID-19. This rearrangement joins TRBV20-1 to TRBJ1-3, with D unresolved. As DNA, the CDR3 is TGCAGTGCTAGAGGGAGTATTAAAGTATATTTT. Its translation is CSARGSIKVYF.